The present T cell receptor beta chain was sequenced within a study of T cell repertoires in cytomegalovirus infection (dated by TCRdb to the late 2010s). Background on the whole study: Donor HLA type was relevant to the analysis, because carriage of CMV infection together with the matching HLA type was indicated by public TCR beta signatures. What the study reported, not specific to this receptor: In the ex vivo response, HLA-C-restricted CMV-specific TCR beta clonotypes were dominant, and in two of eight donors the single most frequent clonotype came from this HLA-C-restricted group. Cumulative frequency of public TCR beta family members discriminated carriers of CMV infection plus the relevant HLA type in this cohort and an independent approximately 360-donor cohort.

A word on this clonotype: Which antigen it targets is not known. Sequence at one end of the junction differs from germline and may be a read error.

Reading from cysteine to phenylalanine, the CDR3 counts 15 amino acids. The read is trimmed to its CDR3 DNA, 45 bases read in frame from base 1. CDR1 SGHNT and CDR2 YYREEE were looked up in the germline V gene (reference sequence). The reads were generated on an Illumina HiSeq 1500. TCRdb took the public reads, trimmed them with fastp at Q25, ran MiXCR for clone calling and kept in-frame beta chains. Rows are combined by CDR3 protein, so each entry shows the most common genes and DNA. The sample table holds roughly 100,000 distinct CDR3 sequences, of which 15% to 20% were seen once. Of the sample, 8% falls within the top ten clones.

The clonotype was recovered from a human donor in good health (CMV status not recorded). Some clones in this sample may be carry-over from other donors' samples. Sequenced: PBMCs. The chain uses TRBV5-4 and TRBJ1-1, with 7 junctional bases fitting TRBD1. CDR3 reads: CASSRPGTENTEAIF. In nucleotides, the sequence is TGTGCCAGCAGCCGCCCCGGGACAGAGAACACTGAAGCTATCTTT.